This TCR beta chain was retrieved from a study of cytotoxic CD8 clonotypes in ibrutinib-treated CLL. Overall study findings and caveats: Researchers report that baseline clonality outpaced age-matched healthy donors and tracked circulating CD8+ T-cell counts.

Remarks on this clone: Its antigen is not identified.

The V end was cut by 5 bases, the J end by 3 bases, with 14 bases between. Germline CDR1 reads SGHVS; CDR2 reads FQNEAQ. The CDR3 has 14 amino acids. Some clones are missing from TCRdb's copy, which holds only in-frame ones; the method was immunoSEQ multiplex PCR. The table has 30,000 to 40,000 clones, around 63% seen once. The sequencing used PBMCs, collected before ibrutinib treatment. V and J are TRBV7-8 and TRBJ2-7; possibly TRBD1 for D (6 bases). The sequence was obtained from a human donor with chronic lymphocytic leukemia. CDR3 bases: TGTGCCAGCAGCCCGGACAGCTACTTCTACGAGCAGTACTTC. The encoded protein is CASSPDSYFYEQYF.